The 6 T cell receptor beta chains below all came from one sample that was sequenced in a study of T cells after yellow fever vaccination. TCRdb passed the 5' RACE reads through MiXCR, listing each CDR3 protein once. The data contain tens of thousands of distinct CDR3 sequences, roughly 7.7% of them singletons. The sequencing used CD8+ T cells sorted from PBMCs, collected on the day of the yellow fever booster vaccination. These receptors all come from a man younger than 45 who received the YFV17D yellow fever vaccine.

The CDR3: CASEPGAQETQYF. The CDR3 region has the DNA TGTGCCAGCGAGCCGGGAGCGCAAGAGACCCAGTACTTC. This chain uses TRBV7-2 with TRBJ2-5; the D gene is possibly TRBD2 (6 bases). V was pared by 8 bases and J by 2 bases, with 12 bases between. Germline CDR1 reads SGHTA; CDR2 reads FQGNSA. There are 13 residues in the CDR3.

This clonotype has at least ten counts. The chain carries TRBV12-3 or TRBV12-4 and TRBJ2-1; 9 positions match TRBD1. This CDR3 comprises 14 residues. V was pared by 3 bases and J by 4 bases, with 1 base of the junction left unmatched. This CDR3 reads CASSLTGGYNEQFF. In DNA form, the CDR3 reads TGTGCCAGCAGTTTGACAGGGGGTTACAATGAGCAGTTCTTC.

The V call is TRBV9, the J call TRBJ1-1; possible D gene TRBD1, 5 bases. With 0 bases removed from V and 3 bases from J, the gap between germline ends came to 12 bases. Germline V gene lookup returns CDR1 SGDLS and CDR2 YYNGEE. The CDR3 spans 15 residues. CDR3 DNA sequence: TGTGCCAGCAGCGTAGCTGGGGGACTTTACACTGAAGCTTTCTTT. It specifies CASSVAGGLYTEAFF.

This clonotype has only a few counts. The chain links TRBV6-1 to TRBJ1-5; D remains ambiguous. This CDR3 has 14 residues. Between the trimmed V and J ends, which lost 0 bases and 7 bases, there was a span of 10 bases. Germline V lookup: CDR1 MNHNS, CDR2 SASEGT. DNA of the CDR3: TGTGCCAGCAGTGAAGCGCTAAAAGGGCAGCCCCAGCATTTT. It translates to CASSEALKGQPQHF.

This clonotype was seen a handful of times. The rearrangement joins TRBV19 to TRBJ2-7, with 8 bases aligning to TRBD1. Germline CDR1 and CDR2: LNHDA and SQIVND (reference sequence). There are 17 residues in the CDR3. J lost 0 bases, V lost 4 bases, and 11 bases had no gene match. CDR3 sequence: CASSKPLGQGASYEQYF. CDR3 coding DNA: TGTGCCAGTAGTAAGCCTTTGGGGCAGGGGGCCTCCTACGAGCAGTACTTC.

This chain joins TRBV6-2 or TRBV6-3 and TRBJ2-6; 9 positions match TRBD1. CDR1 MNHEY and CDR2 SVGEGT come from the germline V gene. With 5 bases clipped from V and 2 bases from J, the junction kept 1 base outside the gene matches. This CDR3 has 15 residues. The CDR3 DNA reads TGTGCCAGCAGTGACAGGGGGACTGGGGCCAACGTCCTGACTTTC. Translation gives CASSDRGTGANVLTF.